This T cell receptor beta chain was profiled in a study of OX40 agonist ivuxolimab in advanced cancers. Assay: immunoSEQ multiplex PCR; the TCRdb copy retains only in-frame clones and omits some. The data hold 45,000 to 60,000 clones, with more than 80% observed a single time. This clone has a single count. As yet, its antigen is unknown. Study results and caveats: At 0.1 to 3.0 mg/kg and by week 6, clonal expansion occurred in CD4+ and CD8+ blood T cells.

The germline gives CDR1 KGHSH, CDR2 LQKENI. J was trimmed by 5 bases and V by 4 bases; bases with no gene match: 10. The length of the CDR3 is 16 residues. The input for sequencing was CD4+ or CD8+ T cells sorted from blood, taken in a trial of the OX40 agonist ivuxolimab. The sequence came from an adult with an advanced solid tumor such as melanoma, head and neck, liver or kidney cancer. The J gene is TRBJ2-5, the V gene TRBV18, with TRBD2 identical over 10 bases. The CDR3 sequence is CASSLYLAGVEETQYF. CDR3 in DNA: TGTGCCAGCTCACTGTATCTAGCGGGAGTGGAGGAGACCCAGTACTTC. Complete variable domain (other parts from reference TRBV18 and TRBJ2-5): NAGVMQNPRHLVRRRGQEARLRCSPMKGHSHVYWYRQLPEEGLKFMVYLQKENIIDESGMPKERFSAEFPKEGPSILRIQQVVRGDSAAYFCASSLYLAGVEETQYFGPGTRLLVL.